This entry lists 30 T cell receptor beta chains sequenced from one sample in a study of T cell repertoires in cytomegalovirus infection. TCRdb recomputed calls from the reads with MiXCR, one row per CDR3 protein. This sample carries 740,000 or so distinct CDR3 sequences, 35% to 40% of them seen once, and the ten largest clones take roughly 2.9%. Specimen: PBMCs. The receptors were gathered from a human donor in good health (CMV status not recorded). Some clones in this sample may be carry-over from other donors' samples.

The rearrangement uses TRBV19 and TRBJ1-1; 8 bases agree with TRBD1. Per the germline V gene, CDR1 is LNHDA and CDR2 is SQIVND (reference sequence). CDR3 length: 13 residues. The trim removed 7 bases at V and 7 bases at J, leaving 8 bases unmatched. The chain's CDR3 is CASKKQGDFEAFF. The CDR3 DNA sequence: TGTGCCAGTAAGAAACAGGGGGATTTTGAAGCTTTCTTT.

This clonotype was detected only a few times. The chain joins TRBV25-1 to TRBJ1-3, with 7 bases identical to TRBD1. Germline V lookup: CDR1 MGHDK, CDR2 SYGVNS. The CDR3 is 17 residues long. V shed 6 bases and J 3 bases; nucleotides not matched to a gene: 14. The CDR3 protein is CASRLKGGFDIGNTIYF. The CDR3 DNA reads TGTGCCAGCAGACTGAAAGGGGGCTTTGATATTGGAAACACCATATATTTT. Complete variable domain (other parts from reference TRBV25-1 and TRBJ1-3): EADIYQTPRYLVIGTGKKITLECSQTMGHDKMYWYQQDPGMELHLIHYSYGVNSTEKGDLSSESTVSRIRTEHFPLTLESARPSHTSQYLCASRLKGGFDIGNTIYFGEGSWLTVV.

V usage is TRBV6-5 and J usage is TRBJ1-3; D not certain. The V end was cut by 10 bases, the J end by 1 base, with 14 bases between. Germline V gives CDR1 MNHEY, CDR2 SVGAGI. This CDR3 spans 14 amino acids. In DNA form, the CDR3 reads TGTGCCACCCGCCGTGTAGGGTCTGGAAACACCATATATTTT. It translates to CATRRVGSGNTIYF.

This clonotype was picked up many times. Here the CDR3 reads CASSIVSGRNEQFF. The CDR3 coding sequence is TGTGCCAGTAGTATCGTTAGCGGGAGGAACGAGCAGTTCTTC. The gene calls are TRBV19 and TRBJ2-1, with 10 bases lining up with TRBD2. The CDR3 contains 14 residues. V was pared by 3 bases and J by 10 bases, with 6 bases of the junction left unmatched. CDR1 LNHDA and CDR2 SQIVND come from the germline V gene (reference sequence).

V gene TRBV15 combines with J gene TRBJ2-1, with 8 positions matching TRBD1. This CDR3 comprises 16 residues. V lost 8 bases, J lost 0 bases, and 9 bases stayed unmatched. Germline CDR1 and CDR2: LNHNV and YYDKDF (reference sequence). CDR3 DNA: TGTGCCACCGGTCAGGGGGCGTTAAGCTCCTACAATGAGCAGTTCTTC. Translated, it gives CATGQGALSSYNEQFF.

On this clonotype itself: An end of the junction does not agree with germline; a read error may underlie this. This chain joins TRBV6-5 and TRBJ1-1; D remains ambiguous. Germline assignment: CDR1 MNHEY and CDR2 SVGAGI. This CDR3 has 12 residues. CDR3 residues: CSSSDDLAEAFF. The CDR3 nucleotides read TGTTCCAGCAGTGACGATTTGGCTGAAGCTTTCTTT.

Many counts were recorded for this clonotype. The CDR3, as DNA: TGTGCCAGCAGCTATTTTCGGACCATGAACACTGAAGCTTTCTTT. It yields the protein CASSYFRTMNTEAFF. V usage is TRBV5-6 and J usage is TRBJ1-1; no clear D. V dropped 3 bases and J dropped 0 bases, with 12 bases sitting between them. This CDR3 has 15 residues. CDR1 and CDR2 from the germline V gene are SGHDT and YYEEEE.

This clonotype has ten or more counts. This rearrangement joins TRBV7-2 to TRBJ2-1; 7 positions match TRBD1. The germline gives CDR1 SGHTA, CDR2 FQGNSA. The V gene end was trimmed by 3 bases and the J gene end by 4 bases; junction bases not matched to a gene: 3. The CDR3 is 14 amino acids. As DNA, the CDR3 is TGTGCCAGCAGCTTCGGGACAGCTTACAATGAGCAGTTCTTC. Protein sequence: CASSFGTAYNEQFF.

About this clonotype: An end of the junction differs from the germline gene, which may be a read error. The chain uses TRBV7-9 and TRBJ2-2; D gene uncertain. This CDR3 has 13 amino acids. Looked up from germline, CDR1 is SEHNR and CDR2 is FQNEAQ (reference sequence). This CDR3 reads CASSLANTVELFF. The CDR3 DNA is TGTGCCAGCAGCTTAGCAAACACCGTGGAGCTGTTTTTT.

CDR3 residues: CASVRAGNYGYTF. The DNA of the CDR3 is TGTGCCAGCGTGCGGGCGGGGAACTATGGCTACACCTTC. V and J are TRBV12-3 or TRBV12-4 and TRBJ1-2; no clear D gene. Trimming took off 8 bases at V and 2 bases at J, with 12 bases between the two ends. This CDR3 is built from 13 residues.

This clonotype was counted many times. V is TRBV7-6 and J is TRBJ2-1; D not resolved. CDR3 length: 13 residues. Germline loops: CDR1 SGHVS, CDR2 FNYEAQ. Trimming shortened V by 0 bases and J by 6 bases, and 6 bases separated the two germline ends. The CDR3 sequence is CASSLAEVNEQFF. The CDR3 coding sequence is TGTGCCAGCAGCTTAGCGGAAGTCAATGAGCAGTTCTTC.

CDR3 loop: CASSLWGDTYEQYF. The CDR3 nucleotides read TGTGCCAGCAGTTTATGGGGGGACACCTACGAGCAGTACTTC. The chain joins TRBV12-3 or TRBV12-4 to TRBJ2-7, with D perhaps being TRBD1 or TRBD2 (6 bases each). V was clipped by 2 bases and J by 2 bases, with 10 bases between them. The CDR3 loop spans 14 amino acids.

This rearrangement joins TRBV2 to TRBJ1-6; D is undetermined. Trimming removed 8 bases at V and 8 bases at J, with 22 bases between. The CDR3 runs 16 residues. Germline-derived CDR1 and CDR2 are SNHLY and FYNNEI. As DNA, the CDR3 is TGTGCCAGCCGGTTTCAAGGATTCGGAGCCCATTCACCCCTCCACTTT. Its translation: CASRFQGFGAHSPLHF. Full variable domain (rest looked up from reference TRBV2 and TRBJ1-6): EPEVTQTPSHQVTQMGQEVILRCVPISNHLYFYWYRQILGQKVEFLVSFYNNEISEKSEIFDDQFSVERPDGSNFTLKIRSTKLEDSAMYFCASRFQGFGAHSPLHFGNGTRLTVT.

This clonotype was counted only a few times. The chain employs TRBV7-9 and TRBJ1-2; D is unclear. V was clipped by 3 bases and J by 0 bases, with 11 bases between them. CDR1 SEHNR and CDR2 FQNEAQ come from the germline V gene (reference sequence). The CDR3 is made up of 15 amino acids. The CDR3 DNA is TGTGCCAGCAGCTTCCCGGGTAATCCTAACTATGGCTACACCTTC. Amino acid sequence: CASSFPGNPNYGYTF.

This clonotype was detected only a few times. V is TRBV10-3 and J is TRBJ1-2; D perhaps matches TRBD1 (6 bases). V lost 2 bases and J 8 bases, leaving 12 bases between the germline ends. CDR1 and CDR2 from the germline V gene are ENHRY and SYGVKD. CDR3 length: 13 residues. The CDR3 is CAISEATGLGYTF. The CDR3 nucleotides are TGTGCCATCAGTGAGGCGACAGGTCTGGGCTACACCTTC.

The chain is built from TRBV12-3 or TRBV12-4 and TRBJ1-6; the D is unclear. The V end lost 8 bases, the J end lost 7 bases, and 15 bases lay between the germline ends. The CDR3 sequence is 14 residues long. CDR3 in DNA: TGTGCCAGCCGGAGCACGGTTCCCAATTCACCCCTCCACTTT. Residues: CASRSTVPNSPLHF.

This clonotype was detected a few times. The chain has TRBV7-6 and TRBJ2-3; D not resolved. CDR1 and CDR2 (germline): SGHVS, FNYEAQ. The V end was cut by 9 bases, the J end by 4 bases, with 17 bases between. The CDR3 has 14 amino acids. The CDR3 bases are TGTGCCAGTACCCGTGCCGGTGGCCCAGATACGCAGTATTTT. The encoded protein is CASTRAGGPDTQYF.

Worth noting for this clonotype: This CDR3 fails to terminate in the conserved phenylalanine or tryptophan, so it likely reflects a read error. V is TRBV7-2 and J is TRBJ1-2; D not certain. CDR3 length: 11 residues. The V gene's germline CDR1 is SGHTA and CDR2 FQGNSA. V lost 5 bases, J lost 6 bases, and 7 bases lay in between. CDR3 in amino acids: CASSLRDGYTL. DNA for the CDR3: TGTGCCAGCAGCCTCCGGGATGGCTACACCTTA.

The chain carries TRBV7-9 and TRBJ1-1; D is perhaps TRBD1 (5 bases). The germline gives CDR1 SEHNR, CDR2 FQNEAQ (reference sequence). The CDR3 consists of 15 residues. Deletions cut 4 bases from V and 1 base from J, with 13 bases between. CDR3 sequence: CASSSRQGGNTEAFF. CDR3 coding DNA: TGTGCCAGCAGCTCACGTCAGGGAGGGAACACTGAAGCTTTCTTT.

J is TRBJ2-5 and V is TRBV20-1; possibly TRBD2 for D (5 bases). V shed 0 bases and J shed 5 bases, with 16 bases lying between them. The CDR3 loop spans 15 amino acids. Germline-derived CDR1 and CDR2 are DFQATT and SNEGSKA (reference sequence). CDR3 protein: CSARDYLADAETQYF. Written as DNA, the CDR3 is TGCAGTGCTAGAGATTACCTAGCTGATGCGGAGACCCAGTACTTC.

The sample holds many counts of this clonotype. J is TRBJ1-2 and V is TRBV7-4, with D possibly being TRBD1 (5 bases). Per the germline V gene, CDR1 is SGHVT and CDR2 is SQSDAQ. The CDR3 has 13 amino acids. Trimming took 1 base from V and 5 from J, leaving 8 bases between them. CDR3 amino acids: CASSLGGTYGYTF. CDR3 DNA sequence: TGTGCCAGCAGCTTAGGGGGCACATATGGCTACACCTTC. The variable domain in full, completed from reference TRBV7-4 and TRBJ1-2, reads GAGVSQSPRYKVAKRGRDVALRCDSISGHVTLYWYRQTLGQGSEVLTYSQSDAQRDKSGRPSGRFSAERPERSVSTLKIQRTEQGDSAVYLCASSLGGTYGYTFGSGTRLTVV.

The chain joins TRBV12-3 or TRBV12-4 to TRBJ1-2, with TRBD1 matching 7 bases. V was pared by 6 bases and J by 7 bases, with 11 bases of the junction left unmatched. The CDR3 runs 14 residues. The chain's CDR3 is CASSQLTGVAGYTF. CDR3 DNA sequence: TGTGCCAGCAGCCAGCTCACAGGGGTAGCTGGCTACACCTTC.

This clonotype was detected a few times. The genes are TRBV12-3 or TRBV12-4 and TRBJ2-4, with D unresolved. The CDR3 runs to 15 residues. V lost 1 base to trimming and J lost 1 base, with 8 bases between them. For the CDR3, the DNA is TGTGCCAGCAGTTTAGGTGTATCCGCCAAAAACATTCAGTACTTC. Encoded protein: CASSLGVSAKNIQYF.

This chain uses TRBV29-1 with TRBJ1-2; TRBD1 aligns across 7 bases. The CDR3 is 13 amino acids. Trimming took 6 bases from V and 5 from J; bases not matched to a gene: 9. Germline values: CDR1 SQVTM, CDR2 ANQGSEA. This chain's CDR3 is CSVVTGSGYGYTF. CDR3 nucleotide sequence: TGCAGCGTCGTGACAGGGTCTGGGTATGGCTACACCTTC.

The chain uses TRBV28 and TRBJ1-6, with 7 bases matching TRBD1. CDR1 MDHEN and CDR2 SYDVKM come from the germline V gene. The CDR3 has 17 residues. Germline trimming cut 5 bases from V and 4 bases from J; bases unmatched to any gene: 11. As DNA, the CDR3 is TGTGCCAGCAGTACCCTAGTCCGGGACAGATATAATTCACCCCTCCACTTT. This encodes CASSTLVRDRYNSPLHF.

There are many counts of this clonotype. The chain carries TRBV7-9 and TRBJ1-1; no clear D gene. The CDR3 covers 16 residues. CDR1 is SEHNR and CDR2 is FQNEAQ in the germline V gene (reference sequence). The V end was cut by 9 bases, the J end by 0 bases, with 20 bases between. CDR3: CASFRTESHMNTEAFF. CDR3 DNA sequence: TGTGCCAGTTTTAGGACGGAGTCCCACATGAACACTGAAGCTTTCTTT.

The chain uses TRBV19 and TRBJ1-1; 7 nucleotides line up with TRBD1. The V segment lost 7 bases and the J segment 0 bases; nucleotides outside the gene matches: 5. The CDR3 runs to 14 residues. Germline V gene sequence: CDR1 LNHDA, CDR2 SQIVND (reference sequence). In nucleotides, the CDR3 is TGTGCCAGTAAAAGGGACAGAATGAACACTGAAGCTTTCTTT. It codes for CASKRDRMNTEAFF. Looking up the rest from reference TRBV19 and TRBJ1-1 gives the full variable domain: DGGITQSPKYLFRKEGQNVTLSCEQNLNHDAMYWYRQDPGQGLRLIYYSQIVNDFQKGDIAEGYSVSREKKESFPLTVTSAQKNPTAFYLCASKRDRMNTEAFFGQGTRLTVV.

The genes are TRBV12-3 or TRBV12-4 and TRBJ2-2, with 9 bases fitting TRBD1. With V trimmed by 6 bases and J by 4 bases, 9 bases remained unmatched. There are 16 residues in the CDR3. CDR3 loop: CASSTLNRGPTGELFF. CDR3 in DNA: TGTGCCAGCAGCACCTTAAACAGGGGGCCCACCGGGGAGCTGTTTTTT.

This clonotype has only a few counts. J is TRBJ1-1 and V is TRBV29-1, with 8 bases aligning to TRBD1. Losses at the gene ends were 5 bases for V and 1 base for J; bases not matched to a gene: 18. This CDR3 spans 18 amino acids. The germline V gene has CDR1 SQVTM and CDR2 ANQGSEA. DNA for the CDR3: TGCAGCGTTTTGAGACGTTTGGGTCGGACAGGGTCGAACACTGAAGCTTTCTTT. It is translated as CSVLRRLGRTGSNTEAFF.

The table lists this clonotype with a count of one. This chain links TRBV20-1 with TRBJ2-1, with D unclear. Germline lookup yields CDR1 DFQATT and CDR2 SNEGSKA (reference sequence). The CDR3 sequence is 17 residues long. Trimming took 5 bases from V and 0 from J, leaving 20 bases between them. The CDR3, as DNA: TGCAGTGCTCCCCCAGGTCCCCCGTACAGCTCCTACAATGAGCAGTTCTTC. The encoded protein is CSAPPGPPYSSYNEQFF.